The 25 T cell receptor beta chains listed next were all sequenced from one sample in a study of CD8 T cells in ankylosing spondylitis. Regarding the study as a whole: Apparently characteristic of ankylosing spondylitis blood was a TCR beta motif (about eight highly homologous variants).

TCRdb reanalysed the 5' RACE reads using MiXCR and keeps one entry per CDR3 protein. The table has 700,000 to 850,000 distinct CDR3 sequences, about 12% seen once; the top ten hold 0.51%. These receptors lack a known antigen. Sequenced material: blood, either unsorted or a sorted T cell fraction (not recorded which). The source of these receptors is a male donor with ankylosing spondylitis.

This sequence joins TRBV27 and TRBJ1-4, with 10 bases fitting TRBD1. Germline lookup yields CDR1 MNHEY and CDR2 SMNVEV (reference sequence). The J segment lost 8 bases and the V segment lost 6 bases, leaving 3 bases of the junction unmatched. The CDR3 totals 13 residues. This CDR3 is CASRGQGQEKLFF. The CDR3 coding sequence is TGTGCCAGCAGGGGACAGGGGCAGGAAAAACTGTTTTTT.

The genes are TRBV24-1 and TRBJ2-6; the D is unclear. CDR1 is KGHDR and CDR2 is SFDVKD in the germline V gene. Trimming pared 5 bases from V and 1 base from J, leaving 5 bases between. CDR3 size: 14 residues. The CDR3 region has the DNA TGTGCCACCAGTGGGAGTTCTGGGGCCAACGTCCTGACTTTC. Protein product: CATSGSSGANVLTF.

This clonotype was recorded a few times. The chain is built from TRBV20-1 and TRBJ2-5; D is perhaps TRBD1 (6 bases). The CDR3 length is 11 residues. CDR1 is DFQATT, CDR2 SNEGSKA, per germline (reference sequence). Trimming took off 4 bases at V and 9 bases at J, with 12 bases between the two ends. In DNA form, the CDR3 reads TGCAGTGCTAAAGCCGGGACACCCCAGTACTTC. This encodes CSAKAGTPQYF.

V gene TRBV5-1 combines with J gene TRBJ2-5; 9 positions match TRBD1. This CDR3 is built from 14 residues. The trim removed 4 bases at V and 5 bases at J, leaving 6 bases unmatched. Per the germline V gene, CDR1 is SGHRS and CDR2 is YFSETQ. The CDR3 reads CASSPGQGDETQYF. Here the CDR3 DNA reads TGCGCCAGCAGCCCGGGACAGGGAGATGAGACCCAGTACTTC. Based on the CDR3 plus reference TRBV5-1 and TRBJ2-5, the full variable domain is KAGVTQTPRYLIKTRGQQVTLSCSPISGHRSVSWYQQTPGQGLQFLFEYFSETQRNKGNFPGRFSGRQFSNSRSEMNVSTLELGDSALYLCASSPGQGDETQYFGPGTRLLVL.

This clonotype was seen a handful of times. The gene calls are TRBV18 and TRBJ2-2, with D hard to call. The CDR3 consists of 14 residues. Germline loops: CDR1 KGHSH, CDR2 LQKENI. Trimming left V 3 bases short and J 0 bases short, with 5 bases between. Written as DNA, the CDR3 is TGTGCCAGCTCACCGCCTTCGAACACCGGGGAGCTGTTTTTT. It translates to CASSPPSNTGELFF.

This clonotype was counted between two and nine times. The gene calls are TRBV12-3 or TRBV12-4 and TRBJ2-7; maybe TRBD1 (6 bases). The CDR3 consists of 15 residues. V was pared by 5 bases and J by 7 bases, with 21 bases between. CDR3 DNA: TGTGCCAGCAGTGTGACCGGGACAACTAGGAGGGAGCAGTACTTC. Protein: CASSVTGTTRREQYF.

This clonotype showed up many times. The genes are TRBV20-1 and TRBJ2-1; maybe TRBD1 (6 bases). Germline assignment: CDR1 DFQATT and CDR2 SNEGSKA (reference sequence). V lost 5 bases to trimming and J lost 1 base, with 21 bases between them. This CDR3 has 17 residues. CDR3 sequence reads: CSARSAQGQNSYNEQFF. For the CDR3, the DNA is TGCAGTGCTCGGAGCGCACAGGGTCAGAATTCCTACAATGAGCAGTTCTTC.

The chain links TRBV29-1 to TRBJ1-1; TRBD1 might be the D (5 bases). Trimming took off 6 bases at V and 1 base at J, with 15 bases between the two ends. From germline, CDR1 is SQVTM and CDR2 ANQGSEA. The CDR3 spans 14 residues. The CDR3 reads CSVGGWGPNTEAFF. As DNA, the CDR3 is TGCAGCGTGGGGGGTTGGGGCCCGAACACTGAAGCTTTCTTT.

The sample holds a few counts of this clonotype. The V gene is TRBV4-3, the J gene TRBJ1-4; 9 bases line up with TRBD1. Trimming at V came to 1 base and at J to 8 bases, leaving 8 bases not matched to a gene. The CDR3 covers 16 residues. Germline V lookup: CDR1 LGHNA, CDR2 YSLEER. The chain's CDR3 is CASSQVSHRGLEKLFF. Here the CDR3 DNA reads TGCGCCAGCAGCCAAGTTAGTCACAGGGGGCTGGAAAAACTGTTTTTT.

In this sample, this clonotype turned up a few times. The chain employs TRBV5-8 and TRBJ2-5; possible D gene TRBD1, 6 bases. The V end lost 4 bases, the J end lost 5 bases, and 21 bases lay between the germline ends. The CDR3 runs 16 residues. Germline V gives CDR1 SGHTS, CDR2 YDEGEE. CDR3 DNA: TGTGCCAGCAGCGGGCTGACAGGAACCTTTTGGGAGACCCAGTACTTC. Amino acid sequence: CASSGLTGTFWETQYF.

This clonotype was picked up a small number of times. The rearrangement joins TRBV11-2 to TRBJ2-7; 7 bases agree with TRBD2. Germline V gene sequence: CDR1 SGHAT, CDR2 FQNNGV. Germline trimming cut 0 bases from V and 1 base from J; bases unmatched to any gene: 15. This CDR3 comprises 19 residues. The DNA for the CDR3 is TGTGCCAGCAGCTTAGATTGGCGGATAAGCGGGAAACAATCCTACGAGCAGTACTTC. It specifies CASSLDWRISGKQSYEQYF.

A word on this clonotype: At one of its ends the junction is not consistent with the germline gene, which may arise from a read error. The chain is built from TRBV6-6 and TRBJ1-1; D is unresolved. The CDR3 loop spans 12 amino acids. Germline V gene data show CDR1 as MNHNY and CDR2 as SVGAGI (reference sequence). CDR3 residues: CASRSINTEAFF. For the CDR3, the DNA is TGTGCCAGCAGGAGTATCAACACTGAAGCCTTCTTT.

This clonotype was recorded many times. The chain recombines TRBV15 with TRBJ2-3; no reliable D call. V was cut by 4 bases and J by 5 bases, with 4 bases left in between. CDR3 length: 11 amino acids. Germline lookup yields CDR1 LNHNV and CDR2 YYDKDF (reference sequence). The CDR3 region is CATSNRDTQYF. The CDR3 DNA reads as TGTGCCACCAGCAATCGAGATACGCAGTATTTT.

The table lists this clonotype with a few counts. V gene TRBV5-5 combines with J gene TRBJ2-1; 8 nucleotides match TRBD1. The CDR3 sequence is 16 residues long. Germline CDR1 SGHKS, CDR2 YYEKEE (reference sequence). After removal of 3 bases from V and 9 bases from J, the junction contained 14 bases not matched to a gene. The CDR3 here is CASSSAPPQGAAEQFF. CDR3 coding DNA: TGTGCCAGCAGCTCGGCCCCTCCGCAGGGGGCTGCTGAGCAGTTCTTC.

The chain recombines TRBV5-1 with TRBJ1-2; D ambiguous. Trimming cost V 1 base and J 5 bases, with 9 bases left between them. CDR3 length: 13 amino acids. CDR1 SGHRS and CDR2 YFSETQ come from the germline V gene. CDR3 DNA sequence: TGCGCCAGCAGCTTGAGTCAGGCTTATGGCTACACCTTC. Translation: CASSLSQAYGYTF.

At least ten counts were recorded for this clonotype. The chain employs TRBV6-5 and TRBJ2-3; D gene ambiguous. From germline, CDR1 is MNHEY and CDR2 SVGAGI. This CDR3 is 15 amino acids long. The V and J ends lost 2 bases and 4 bases respectively, with 13 bases between them. CDR3: CASSYAFLVADTQYF. As DNA, the CDR3 is TGTGCCAGCAGTTACGCTTTTCTAGTAGCAGATACGCAGTATTTT.

This clonotype was counted only a few times. The chain is built from TRBV4-3 and TRBJ1-1, with TRBD1 matching 10 bases. Per the germline V gene, CDR1 is LGHNA and CDR2 is YSLEER. The CDR3 runs to 15 residues. V gave up 4 bases and J gave up 4 bases; unmatched junction bases: 6. The CDR3: CASSPRQGATTEAFF. For the CDR3, the DNA is TGCGCCAGCAGCCCCCGACAGGGGGCTACCACTGAAGCTTTCTTT.

This clonotype was picked up many times. V is TRBV29-1 and J is TRBJ2-7; no firm D call. Per germline, CDR1 SQVTM and CDR2 ANQGSEA. The CDR3 loop spans 12 amino acids. The V end was cut by 1 base, the J end by 5 bases, with 9 bases between. This chain's CDR3 is CSVEGPRDEQYF. CDR3 nucleotide sequence: TGCAGCGTTGAAGGGCCAAGGGACGAGCAGTACTTC.

This clonotype has just a few counts. The gene calls are TRBV27 and TRBJ2-7; 11 bases are shared with TRBD1. The germline V gene encodes CDR1 MNHEY and CDR2 SMNVEV (reference sequence). The CDR3 has 18 residues. V lost 1 base to trimming and J lost 3 bases; unmatched junction nucleotides: 11. CDR3 sequence (DNA): TGTGCCAGCAGTTTATTTTCCCTTAGGACAGGGGGCCTCTACGAGCAGTACTTC. The encoded protein is CASSLFSLRTGGLYEQYF.

The chain is built from TRBV24-1 and TRBJ2-1, with 12 bases fitting TRBD2. Per the germline V gene, CDR1 is KGHDR and CDR2 is SFDVKD. The CDR3 consists of 16 residues. J was trimmed by 8 bases and V by 4 bases; bases with no gene match: 8. The CDR3 loop is CATSDPRLAGAYEQFF. The CDR3, as DNA: TGTGCCACCAGTGACCCTCGACTAGCGGGAGCGTATGAGCAGTTCTTC.

This clonotype was seen at least ten times. The CDR3 region has the DNA TGCAGTGTTACCCAGGGTGTAGGGCAGTTCTTC. Encoded protein: CSVTQGVGQFF. The chain combines TRBV20-1 with TRBJ2-1; weak D call: TRBD1 (5 bases). Germline CDR1 is DFQATT and CDR2 is SNEGSKA (reference sequence). Trimming took 7 bases from V and 12 from J, leaving 16 bases between them. CDR3 length: 11 amino acids.

This clonotype has a count of ten or more. V gene TRBV20-1 combines with J gene TRBJ2-1; 7 bases match TRBD1. Unmatched junction bases numbered 5, after V lost 0 bases and J lost 6 bases. Per the germline V gene, CDR1 is DFQATT and CDR2 is SNEGSKA (reference sequence). This CDR3 contains 14 residues. The CDR3 region is CSARDRRGRNEQFF. The DNA of the CDR3 is TGCAGTGCTAGAGATCGAAGGGGGCGCAATGAGCAGTTCTTC.

The rearrangement links TRBV12-3 or TRBV12-4 to TRBJ1-1, with a possible D match to TRBD1 (5 bases). V was clipped by 4 bases and J by 5 bases, with 17 bases between them. The CDR3 is made up of 15 amino acids. The DNA of the CDR3 is TGTGCCAGCAGTTCGGCAGGGTCTCTACCTACTGAAGCTTTCTTT. It is translated as CASSSAGSLPTEAFF.

This chain joins TRBV20-1 and TRBJ2-6; tentatively, D is TRBD2 (6 bases). This CDR3 is built from 15 residues. CDR1 is DFQATT, CDR2 SNEGSKA, per germline (reference sequence). Trimming left V 6 bases short and J 2 bases short, with 14 bases between. The CDR3 sequence is CSAASWGAGANVLTF. Written as DNA, the CDR3 is TGCAGTGCCGCCTCGTGGGGGGCTGGGGCCAACGTCCTGACTTTC.

The chain combines TRBV6-5 with TRBJ2-1; D gene uncertain. V was cut by 0 bases and J by 7 bases, with 13 bases left in between. Germline lookup yields CDR1 MNHEY and CDR2 SVGAGI. The CDR3 consists of 15 residues. The CDR3 region is CASSYSMWEGNEQFF. CDR3 coding DNA: TGTGCCAGCAGTTACTCGATGTGGGAAGGTAATGAGCAGTTCTTC.